One and the same sample provided the 11 T cell receptor beta chains below, sequenced in a study of vaccination and CD4 T cells after COVID-19. From the PCR reads, TCRdb called clonotypes with MiXCR, one entry per CDR3 protein. The sample records about 30,000 distinct CDR3 sequences, roughly 50% being singletons. Described time point: late sampling 161 to 241 days after vaccination in three convalescent patients. Sequences were derived from CD4+ T cells from blood, sampled about 7 months after SARS-CoV-2 vaccination. These receptors were collected from a human donor who had recovered from COVID-19.

The chain uses TRBV20-1 and TRBJ1-5; D not certain. Germline V gene lookup returns CDR1 DFQATT and CDR2 SNEGSKA (reference sequence). The CDR3 spans 15 residues. Deletions cut 4 bases from V and 0 bases from J, with 13 bases between. The CDR3 region is CSATVRTYSNQPQHF. The CDR3 DNA is TGCAGTGCTACAGTAAGGACTTATAGCAATCAGCCCCAGCATTTT.

The V call is TRBV19, the J call TRBJ1-1; D is uncertain. Germline values: CDR1 LNHDA, CDR2 SQIVND (reference sequence). This CDR3 has 11 residues. Trimming shortened V by 9 bases and J by 8 bases, and 13 bases separated the two germline ends. The CDR3 is CASKEGPEAFF. CDR3 nucleotide sequence: TGTGCCAGCAAGGAAGGTCCAGAAGCTTTCTTT.

V is TRBV6-5 and J is TRBJ2-5, with unresolved D. V was shortened by 3 bases and J by 5 bases, with 10 bases between the two germline ends. The CDR3 contains 13 residues. Germline CDR1 is MNHEY and CDR2 is SVGAGI. CDR3 coding DNA: TGTGCCAGCAGTTATCTACTCAGGGAGACCCAGTACTTC. Its translation is CASSYLLRETQYF.

This clonotype was recorded only once. The V call is TRBV19, the J call TRBJ2-3; the D gene is possibly TRBD1 (5 bases). The CDR3 runs to 15 residues. Germline CDR1 and CDR2: LNHDA and SQIVND (reference sequence). The V and J ends lost 5 bases and 4 bases respectively, with 16 bases between them. In nucleotides, the CDR3 is TGTGCCAGTAGTTCGACAGCGTTATTAGCAGATACGCAGTATTTT. It yields the protein CASSSTALLADTQYF.

The rearrangement links TRBV14 to TRBJ1-1; TRBD1 is a possible D gene (5 bases). The CDR3 is 13 residues long. Germline CDR1 reads SGHDN; CDR2 reads FVKESK. V was pared by 0 bases and J by 11 bases, with 13 bases between. Written as DNA, the CDR3 is TGTGCCAGCAGCCAAGATCGGGGGGTCGGTGCTTTCTTT. Protein sequence: CASSQDRGVGAFF.

This clonotype was seen a few times. The chain joins TRBV7-3 to TRBJ2-7; D possibly corresponds to TRBD1 (5 bases). The CDR3 totals 13 residues. Trimming stripped 2 bases from V and 2 bases from J, with 7 bases between. Germline CDR1 reads SGHTA; CDR2 reads FQGTGA. The CDR3 bases are TGTGCCAGCAGCTTAGGACAACCCTACGAGCAGTACTTC. Protein product: CASSLGQPYEQYF. The complete variable domain, with remaining parts taken from reference TRBV7-3 and TRBJ2-7, reads GAGVSQTPSNKVTEKGKYVELRCDPISGHTALYWYRQSLGQGPEFLIYFQGTGAADDSGLPNDRFFAVRPEGSVSTLKIQRTERGDSAVYLCASSLGQPYEQYFGPGTRLTVT.

The V gene is TRBV19, the J gene TRBJ1-5, with D unresolved. Germline CDR1 reads LNHDA; CDR2 reads SQIVND (reference sequence). Trimming removed 3 bases from V and 11 bases from J, with 23 bases in between. The CDR3 loop spans 16 amino acids. This chain's CDR3 is CASSMFRGPPGLAQHF. Here the CDR3 DNA reads TGTGCCAGTAGTATGTTCCGTGGCCCTCCGGGTTTGGCCCAGCATTTT.

This clonotype is medium-sized within its sample. V and J are TRBV15 and TRBJ2-2; TRBD1 aligns across 10 bases. The CDR3 is made up of 14 amino acids. Unmatched junction bases numbered 9, after V lost 8 bases and J lost 9 bases. CDR1 is LNHNV, CDR2 YYDKDF, per germline (reference sequence). The CDR3 spells CATSGTGEARELFF. The CDR3, as DNA: TGTGCCACCTCCGGGACAGGGGAGGCAAGGGAGCTGTTTTTT.

By sample fraction, this clonotype is medium-sized. The chain is built from TRBV28 and TRBJ1-5; D not resolved. Per the germline V gene, CDR1 is MDHEN and CDR2 is SYDVKM. CDR3 length: 15 residues. V lost 4 bases and J 2 bases, leaving 12 bases between the germline ends. The CDR3 nucleotides are TGTGCCAGCAGTTATAAGGTAGAGGGCAATCAGCCCCAGCATTTT. This encodes CASSYKVEGNQPQHF.

The rearrangement uses TRBV7-8 and TRBJ2-7; 14 bases are a match to TRBD2. CDR1 is SGHVS, CDR2 FQNEAQ, per germline. The junction had 14 bases not matched to a gene; V was cut back by 5 bases and J by 2 bases. The CDR3 spans 19 residues. The CDR3 region has the DNA TGTGCCAGCAGCCTCGGGACTAGCGGGAGAGGAATTTGGGCCTACGAGCAGTACTTC. Residues: CASSLGTSGRGIWAYEQYF.

The chain links TRBV4-3 to TRBJ2-7; 9 bases are a match to TRBD1. V gave up 0 bases and J gave up 6 bases; unmatched junction bases: 6. In germline, CDR1 is LGHNA, CDR2 YSLEER. The CDR3 is made up of 15 amino acids. In DNA, the CDR3 is TGCGCCAGCAGCCAAGATCTACAGGGGGCGTTCGAGCAGTACTTC. Translated: CASSQDLQGAFEQYF.